This paragraph covers one T cell receptor (beta chain) sequence. The sample comes from a study of control samples from healthy donors and cancer patients. CDR1 and CDR2 (germline): MNHNY, SVGAGI (reference sequence). V shed 5 bases and J 9 bases; nucleotides not matched to a gene: 11. CDR3 length: 16 residues. The protocol was immunoSEQ multiplex PCR, while the TCRdb copy is restricted to in-frame clones and leaves out a portion. The table has some 99,000 clones, 90% seen once. J is TRBJ1-6 and V is TRBV6-6; 9 bases fit TRBD1. The sequencing sample was made of blood. The TCR sequence derives from a human donor in good health. The donor label of this sample is uncertain. For the CDR3, the DNA is TGTGCCAGCAGTACGAACGTCCCGGGACAGGGTTCACCCCTCCACTTT. Amino acids: CASSTNVPGQGSPLHF.